This passage covers 21 T cell receptor beta chains from one sample sequenced in a study of CD8 T cells in ankylosing spondylitis. Their recognized antigens are unknown. TCRdb analysed the 5' RACE reads with MiXCR anew, one entry per CDR3 protein. This table has 700,000 or so distinct CDR3 sequences, around 19% appearing once. General study findings and limits: A TCR beta motif of fewer than 10 highly homologous variants seemed to mark ankylosing spondylitis blood.

Sequencing was done on a sample of blood, either unsorted or a sorted T cell fraction (not recorded which). The source is a male donor with ankylosing spondylitis.

V gene TRBV5-5 combines with J gene TRBJ2-7; the D is unclear. The CDR3 spans 12 residues. Trimming removed 4 bases at V and 4 bases at J, with 9 bases between. Germline V CDR1 and CDR2: SGHKS, YYEKEE (reference sequence). This chain's CDR3 is CASSRLAYEQYF. The CDR3 DNA follows: TGTGCCAGCAGCCGGTTGGCATACGAGCAGTACTTC.

This sequence joins TRBV20-1 and TRBJ1-4; D not resolved. The CDR3 length is 15 residues. The V end was cut by 0 bases, the J end by 0 bases, with 8 bases between. Germline CDR1 and CDR2: DFQATT and SNEGSKA (reference sequence). The CDR3 nucleotides read TGCAGTGCTAGAGATCCCCATGCAACTAATGAAAAACTGTTTTTT. Protein product: CSARDPHATNEKLFF.

The rearrangement uses TRBV24-1 and TRBJ2-2; D gene ambiguous. The germline gives CDR1 KGHDR, CDR2 SFDVKD. The length of the CDR3 is 18 residues. Trimming pared 3 bases from V and 0 bases from J, leaving 16 bases between. CDR3 sequence reads: CATSDPVADLANTGELFF. CDR3 in DNA: TGTGCCACCAGTGATCCCGTCGCGGACCTGGCGAACACCGGGGAGCTGTTTTTT.

The chain employs TRBV7-2 and TRBJ1-5; D is possibly TRBD1 (5 bases). Trimming cost V 1 base and J 0 bases, with 10 bases left between them. The CDR3 contains 16 residues. Germline V CDR1 and CDR2: SGHTA, FQGNSA. CDR3 sequence (DNA): TGTGCCAGCAGCTTAGATCGGCAGGGTAGCAATCAGCCCCAGCATTTT. This codes for CASSLDRQGSNQPQHF.

The sample holds many counts of this clonotype. V gene TRBV5-1 combines with J gene TRBJ1-1, with D tentatively TRBD1 (5 bases). The CDR3 has 15 residues. CDR1 SGHRS and CDR2 YFSETQ come from the germline V gene. Between the trimmed V and J ends, which lost 4 bases and 4 bases, there was a span of 17 bases. This CDR3 reads CASSPNDRYGTEAFF. The CDR3 region has the DNA TGCGCCAGCAGCCCCAATGACAGATATGGCACTGAAGCTTTCTTT.

This clonotype was seen a few times. The rearrangement joins TRBV6-1 to TRBJ1-4; perhaps TRBD1 as D (6 bases). The CDR3 length is 14 residues. Germline CDR1 reads MNHNS; CDR2 reads SASEGT. Trimming removed 7 bases from V and 8 bases from J, with 17 bases in between. The CDR3 region has the DNA TGTGCCAGCACCTCTTTGGGGGCGGGAGAAAAACTGTTTTTT. Encoded protein: CASTSLGAGEKLFF.

The V gene is TRBV11-2, the J gene TRBJ2-1, with 11 nucleotides matching TRBD1. V shed 4 bases, J shed 6 bases, and the junction held 5 bases outside the gene matches. Germline assignment: CDR1 SGHAT and CDR2 FQNNGV. The CDR3 spans 15 residues. This CDR3 reads CASSSGTGGSNEQFF. In DNA, the CDR3 is TGTGCCAGCAGCTCGGGGACAGGGGGGAGCAATGAGCAGTTCTTC. Supplemented by reference TRBV11-2 and TRBJ2-1, the full variable domain reads EAGVAQSPRYKIIEKRQSVAFWCNPISGHATLYWYQQILGQGPKLLIQFQNNGVVDDSQLPKDRFSAERLKGVDSTLKIQPAKLEDSAVYLCASSSGTGGSNEQFFGPGTRLTVL.

This chain connects TRBV2 to TRBJ1-4; D is unresolved. This CDR3 has 14 amino acids. Germline CDR1 SNHLY, CDR2 FYNNEI. Trimming shortened V by 8 bases and J by 5 bases, and 15 bases separated the two germline ends. The DNA of the CDR3 is TGTGCCAGCTCTGTTTGGGGTCCCAATGAAAAACTGTTTTTT. It encodes CASSVWGPNEKLFF.

This sequence joins TRBV2 and TRBJ2-3; 12 nucleotides agree with TRBD2. V lost 5 bases to trimming and J lost 0 bases; unmatched junction nucleotides: 3. Germline assignment: CDR1 SNHLY and CDR2 FYNNEI. The CDR3 extends over 16 amino acids. CDR3 sequence (DNA): TGTGCCAGCAGTTCCCTAGCGGGGGGGAGCACAGATACGCAGTATTTT. Protein: CASSSLAGGSTDTQYF. The variable domain in full, completed from reference TRBV2 and TRBJ2-3, reads EPEVTQTPSHQVTQMGQEVILRCVPISNHLYFYWYRQILGQKVEFLVSFYNNEISEKSEIFDDQFSVERPDGSNFTLKIRSTKLEDSAMYFCASSSLAGGSTDTQYFGPGTRLTVL.

This clonotype was recorded at least ten times. The CDR3 loop is CASSGTSGRWQFF. CDR3 in DNA: TGTGCCAGCAGTGGCACTAGCGGGAGATGGCAGTTCTTC. The J gene is TRBJ2-1, the V gene TRBV25-1; TRBD2 matches 11 bases. CDR1 is MGHDK, CDR2 SYGVNS, per germline. The CDR3 has 13 amino acids. Losses at the gene ends were 4 bases for V and 12 bases for J; bases not matched to a gene: 5.

Only a few counts were recorded for this clonotype. The chain couples TRBV6-1 to TRBJ2-1; possibly TRBD1 or TRBD2 for D (6 bases each). Germline-derived CDR1 and CDR2 are MNHNS and SASEGT. Trimming left V 4 bases short and J 4 bases short, with 8 bases between. The CDR3 is 13 amino acids. CDR3 coding DNA: TGTGCCAGCAGTGCGGGGGCTTACAATGAGCAGTTCTTC. This sequence encodes CASSAGAYNEQFF.

The gene calls are TRBV5-1 and TRBJ1-1; tentatively, D is TRBD1 (5 bases). Trimming removed 0 bases at V and 4 bases at J, with 13 bases between. This CDR3 has 15 amino acids. CDR1 is SGHRS and CDR2 is YFSETQ in the germline V gene. The DNA for the CDR3 is TGCGCCAGCAGCTTGGGGTCGGGGGATAGCACTGAAGCTTTCTTT. Protein: CASSLGSGDSTEAFF.

CDR3 residues: CASSFQGETQYF. The CDR3 region has the DNA TGTGCCAGCAGTTTCCAGGGAGAGACCCAGTACTTC. The J gene is TRBJ2-5, the V gene TRBV27; D is possibly TRBD1 (5 bases). Germline V gene data show CDR1 as MNHEY and CDR2 as SMNVEV (reference sequence). Trimming cost V 3 bases and J 4 bases, with 6 bases left between them. The CDR3 contains 12 residues.

This clonotype was seen a few times. This chain uses TRBV12-3 or TRBV12-4 with TRBJ2-1, with D perhaps matching TRBD2 (5 bases). V was trimmed by 4 bases and J by 2 bases, leaving 9 bases between them. This CDR3 region has 14 residues. CDR3 region: CASSWAGPYNEQFF. The CDR3 coding sequence is TGTGCCAGCAGTTGGGCGGGCCCCTACAATGAGCAGTTCTTC.

The rearrangement links TRBV12-3 or TRBV12-4 to TRBJ2-7; no reliable D call. The V end lost 6 bases, the J end lost 3 bases, and 12 bases lay between the germline ends. The CDR3 consists of 13 residues. The CDR3 nucleotides are TGTGCCAGCAGCTCCGGACGGTACTACGAGCAGTACTTC. Its translation: CASSSGRYYEQYF.

The rearrangement joins TRBV6-2 or TRBV6-3 to TRBJ1-5; 10 nucleotides align to TRBD1. The CDR3 is 16 residues long. Looked up from germline, CDR1 is MNHEY and CDR2 is SVGEGT. The V gene end was trimmed by 6 bases and the J gene end by 2 bases; junction bases not matched to a gene: 7. CDR3 sequence: CASRGTGVLGNQPQHF. In DNA form, the CDR3 reads TGTGCCAGCAGAGGGACAGGGGTCCTCGGCAATCAGCCCCAGCATTTT.

The chain carries TRBV3-1 and TRBJ2-7; no reliable D call. The CDR3 contains 12 residues. The V gene lost 5 bases and the J gene lost 0 bases, with 5 bases spanning the gap. CDR1 LGHDT and CDR2 YNNKEL come from the germline V gene (reference sequence). CDR3 protein: CASSRASYEQYF. The CDR3 region has the DNA TGTGCCAGCAGCAGGGCCTCCTACGAGCAGTACTTC.

The chain carries TRBV28 and TRBJ2-7; tentatively, D is TRBD1 (6 bases). The V gene lost 2 bases and the J gene lost 1 base, with 12 bases spanning the gap. The V gene's germline CDR1 is MDHEN and CDR2 SYDVKM. CDR3 size: 15 residues. This CDR3 is CASSLMRTDSYEQYF. CDR3 DNA: TGTGCCAGCAGTTTAATGAGGACAGATTCCTACGAGCAGTACTTC.

This clonotype was seen a few times. The genes are TRBV5-6 and TRBJ2-7; D unresolved. V gave up 4 bases and J gave up 3 bases, with 17 bases separating them. Per germline, CDR1 SGHDT and CDR2 YYEEEE. CDR3 length: 15 residues. The CDR3 coding sequence is TGTGCCAGCAGCAGCCGGGCTTTGGCCAACTACGAGCAGTACTTC. It translates to CASSSRALANYEQYF.

Remarks on this clonotype: A read error may produce the germline difference seen at one junction end. The CDR3 DNA sequence: TGTGCCAGCACCTTAGGAGCCAATGAGCAGTTCTTC. It yields the protein CASTLGANEQFF. The V and J genes are TRBV7-6 and TRBJ2-1; no definite D call. Germline V CDR1 and CDR2: SGHVS, FNYEAQ. The CDR3 is 12 residues long.

This clonotype was counted between two and nine times. This chain connects TRBV5-1 to TRBJ1-6; no clear D gene. The germline V gene encodes CDR1 SGHRS and CDR2 YFSETQ. The CDR3 runs 15 residues. The V gene lost 5 bases and the J gene lost 7 bases, with 16 bases spanning the gap. The CDR3 protein is CASSFGTALNSPLHF. CDR3 sequence (DNA): TGCGCCAGCAGTTTTGGTACGGCACTAAATTCACCCCTCCACTTT.